A selection of T cell receptor beta chains follows, all from one sample in a study of blood T cell repertoires in COVID-19. Sequenced by immunoSEQ multiplex PCR; TCRdb stores in-frame clones only, minus some. Of roughly 120,000 clones in the sample, about 90% were seen once. Sequenced input: peripheral blood. The receptor set was obtained from a human donor in a cohort sampled during active COVID-19. Both conserved end residues are part of each CDR3. The D gene is left open where the match is weak. Not every row has a clone size; where given, it reads once, few, many or a size class.

13	TRBV6-4	NA	TRBJ2-3	NA	CASSRDFRDTQYF	TGTGCCAGCAGCCGGGACTTCCGAGATACGCAGTATTTT
15	TRBV5-1	TRBD1	TRBJ2-7	NA	CASSSSTGGIYEQYF	TGCGCCAGCAGCTCCTCAACAGGGGGCATTTACGAGCAGTACTTC
14	TRBV5-4	TRBD1	TRBJ2-3	NA	CASSLQGGTDTQYF	TGTGCCAGCAGCTTACAGGGGGGCACAGATACGCAGTATTTT
15	TRBV19	TRBD1	TRBJ1-5	NA	CASTSGQGKGQPQHF	TGTGCCAGTACCTCGGGACAGGGTAAGGGGCAGCCCCAGCATTTT
13	TRBV29-1	TRBD1	TRBJ2-2	NA	CSLRDSGTGELFF	TGCAGCCTCCGGGACAGTGGGACCGGGGAGCTGTTTTTT
20	TRBV9	TRBD1	TRBJ2-1	NA	CASTQGLWTGVRPGGLQQFF	TGTGCCAGCACCCAAGGATTGTGGACAGGGGTACGCCCGGGTGGTTTGCAGCAGTTCTTC
14	TRBV28	NA	TRBJ2-2	NA	CASSLGPGLGELFF	TGTGCCAGCAGTTTAGGGCCGGGATTGGGGGAGCTGTTTTTT
16	TRBV5-1	NA	TRBJ2-1	NA	CASSLGGPSSYNEQFF	TGCGCCAGCAGCTTGGGGGGGCCGAGCTCCTACAATGAGCAGTTCTTC
16	TRBV5-4	TRBD1	TRBJ2-7	NA	CASSFRRLTGDSEQYF	TGTGCCAGCAGCTTCCGACGCTTGACAGGGGATAGCGAGCAGTACTTC
17	TRBV9	TRBD1	TRBJ1-2	NA	CASSSSAGDRLNYGYTF	TGTGCCAGCAGCTCATCGGCGGGGGACAGGCTTAACTATGGCTACACCTTC
15	TRBV29-1	TRBD1	TRBJ2-7	NA	CSVRKGTGGSYEQYF	TGCAGCGTTAGAAAAGGGACAGGGGGTTCCTACGAGCAGTACTTC
15	TRBV29-1	NA	TRBJ1-3	NA	CSVGFVGTGGNTIYF	TGCAGCGTTGGTTTTGTGGGGACTGGTGGAAACACCATATATTTT
14	TRBV24-1	NA	TRBJ2-1	NA	CATSDGTVYNEQFF	TGTGCCACCAGTGACGGGACTGTCTACAATGAGCAGTTCTTC
14	TRBV4-3	NA	TRBJ2-7	NA	CASSPAGSSYEQYF	TGCGCCAGCAGCCCCGCTGGGAGCTCCTACGAGCAGTACTTC
13	TRBV9	TRBD2	TRBJ2-5	NA	CASSVAGGETQYF	TGTGCCAGCAGCGTAGCGGGGGGAGAGACCCAGTACTTC
16	TRBV29-1	TRBD2	TRBJ2-5	once	CSVDGGAGGSQETQYF	TGCAGCGTTGATGGGGGAGCGGGGGGGTCCCAAGAGACCCAGTACTTC
16	TRBV14	TRBD1	TRBJ1-3	NA	CASSRDRTYPGNTIYF	TGTGCCAGCAGCCGGGACAGAACCTACCCTGGAAACACCATATATTTT
14	TRBV24-1	TRBD2	TRBJ2-5	once	CATSDRGLAVAQYF	TGTGCCACCAGTGACCGGGGACTAGCGGTGGCCCAGTACTTC
11	TRBV7-9	NA	TRBJ2-7	NA	CASTTGYEQYF	TGTGCCAGCACCACAGGCTACGAGCAGTACTTC
15	TRBV21-1	NA	TRBJ2-4	NA	CASSTMGLAKNIQYF	TGTGCCAGCAGCACGATGGGGCTAGCCAAAAACATTCAGTACTTC
13	TRBV6-6	NA	TRBJ2-7	NA	CASSYSETGEQYF	TGTGCCAGCAGTTACTCGGAAACAGGGGAGCAGTACTTC
15	TRBV6-5	TRBD1	TRBJ2-2	NA	CASSRQGALTGELFF	TGTGCCAGCAGTCGGCAGGGGGCTCTCACCGGGGAGCTGTTTTTT
17	TRBV28	TRBD1	TRBJ1-2	NA	CASSSTHDRTGGDGYTF	TGTGCCAGCAGTTCCACACATGATAGGACAGGGGGGGATGGCTACACCTTC
15	TRBV6-5	NA	TRBJ2-2	NA	CASGRGGLGTGELFF	TGTGCCAGCGGGAGGGGGGGTTTGGGCACCGGGGAGCTGTTTTTT
22	TRBV1	NA	TRBJ2-3	NA	CTSSQDLGVSSGAVTNTDTQYF	TGCACCAGCAGCCAAGATTTAGGGGTGAGTAGCGGGGCGGTCACGAACACAGATACGCAGTATTTT
13	TRBV25-1	NA	TRBJ2-1	NA	CASRVSSYNEQFF	TGTGCCAGCAGGGTGAGCTCCTACAATGAGCAGTTCTTC
16	TRBV19	TRBD1	TRBJ2-2	NA	CATRSAGTGYTGELFF	TGTGCCACCAGATCGGCCGGGACAGGATACACCGGGGAGCTGTTTTTT
18	TRBV5-1	TRBD2	TRBJ2-7	NA	CASSSPGTSGSDIREQYF	TGCGCCAGCAGCTCGCCCGGGACTAGCGGGAGCGATATACGGGAGCAGTACTTC
14	TRBV5-1	NA	TRBJ2-5	NA	CASRLGTGGETQYF	TGCGCCAGCAGGTTGGGGACCGGAGGAGAGACCCAGTACTTC
18	TRBV10-1	TRBD1	TRBJ1-6	NA	CASSEWGVVGTGNSPLHF	TGCGCCAGCAGTGAGTGGGGCGTCGTGGGGACAGGTAATTCACCCCTCCACTTT
16	TRBV28	TRBD1	TRBJ1-2	NA	CASRLPSGQGNYGYTF	TGTGCCAGCAGACTACCCTCGGGACAGGGAAACTATGGCTACACCTTC
12	TRBV6-5	NA	TRBJ2-5	NA	CASSYSRETQYF	TGTGCCAGCAGTTACTCTCGGGAGACCCAGTACTTC
13	TRBV5-1	TRBD2	TRBJ2-1	NA	CASSSGLDNEQFF	TGCGCCAGCAGCTCCGGACTAGACAATGAGCAGTTCTTC
15	TRBV19	NA	TRBJ1-5	NA	CASSSDGGGNQPQHF	TGTGCCAGTAGTTCGGACGGGGGGGGCAATCAGCCCCAGCATTTT
13	TRBV18	TRBD1	TRBJ2-7	NA	CASSPPGQGGQYF	TGTGCCAGCTCACCCCCCGGACAGGGCGGACAGTACTTC
14	TRBV5-4	NA	TRBJ2-7	NA	CASSSGSRPYEQYF	TGTGCCAGCAGCTCCGGGAGTCGGCCCTACGAGCAGTACTTC
11	TRBV12-3/TRBV12-4	NA	TRBJ2-3	NA	CASSLDQGQYF	TGTGCCAGCAGTTTAGACCAGGGACAGTATTTT
11	TRBV20-1	NA	TRBJ2-2	NA	CSARGSGELFF	TGCAGTGCCCGGGGATCGGGGGAGCTGTTTTTT
15	TRBV3-1/TRBV3-2	NA	TRBJ1-2	NA	CASSQGAAGARGYTF	TGTGCCAGCAGCCAAGGTGCAGCAGGGGCGCGTGGCTACACCTTC
16	TRBV5-1	TRBD2	TRBJ2-5	NA	CASSLGRTSGKETQYF	TGCGCCAGCAGCTTGGGAAGGACTAGCGGGAAAGAGACCCAGTACTTC
15	TRBV25-1	TRBD1	TRBJ1-2	NA	CASSNMGQGGYGYTF	TGTGCCAGCTCAAACATGGGACAGGGGGGCTATGGCTACACCTTC
15	TRBV28	NA	TRBJ1-5	NA	CASSSFGQINQPQHF	TGTGCCAGCAGTTCATTCGGACAAATTAATCAGCCCCAGCATTTT
15	TRBV11-2	NA	TRBJ2-7	NA	CASSLGIGLVYEQYF	TGTGCCAGCAGCTTAGGGATAGGTCTAGTATACGAGCAGTACTTC
14	TRBV28	NA	TRBJ1-5	NA	CASSVGGSNQPQHF	TGTGCCAGCAGTGTCGGGGGTTCCAATCAGCCCCAGCATTTT
14	TRBV6-5	NA	TRBJ2-4	once	CASAPIQAKNIQYF	TGTGCCAGCGCTCCCATCCAGGCCAAAAACATTCAGTACTTC
15	TRBV5-1	NA	TRBJ1-1	NA	CASSFLGALNTEAFF	TGCGCCAGCAGCTTCTTAGGAGCACTGAACACTGAAGCTTTCTTT
17	TRBV18	NA	TRBJ2-3	NA	CASSKRAQQGITDTQYF	TGTGCCAGCTCAAAGAGGGCCCAGCAAGGAATAACAGATACGCAGTATTTT
13	TRBV5-5	NA	TRBJ1-4	few	CASGSTGNEKLFF	TGTGCCAGCGGTTCGACGGGAAATGAAAAACTGTTTTTT
16	TRBV6-6	TRBD2	TRBJ2-5	NA	CASSRGLAGLQETQYF	TGTGCCAGCAGTCGCGGACTAGCGGGACTCCAAGAGACCCAGTACTTC
15	TRBV9	TRBD2	TRBJ2-3	NA	CASSPGGTSTDTQYF	TGTGCCAGCAGCCCGGGGGGGACTAGCACAGATACGCAGTATTTT
15	TRBV27	NA	TRBJ2-7	NA	CASSFLDLFSYEQYF	TGTGCCAGCAGTTTTCTAGACTTGTTCTCCTACGAGCAGTACTTC
13	TRBV12-3/TRBV12-4	NA	TRBJ1-1	few	CASSLVEHREAFF	TGTGCCAGCAGTTTAGTGGAGCACCGAGAAGCTTTCTTT
13	TRBV27	NA	TRBJ1-6	NA	CASRPIDRLTLHF	TGTGCCAGCAGACCGATCGACAGGTTAACCCTCCACTTT
13	TRBV19	NA	TRBJ1-1	NA	CASSFGGYTEAFF	TGTGCCAGTAGTTTCGGGGGTTACACTGAAGCTTTCTTT
17	TRBV11-2	TRBD1	TRBJ2-1	once	CASSLGAPGQYNNEQFF	TGTGCCAGCAGCTTAGGGGCCCCGGGACAGTACAACAATGAGCAGTTCTTC